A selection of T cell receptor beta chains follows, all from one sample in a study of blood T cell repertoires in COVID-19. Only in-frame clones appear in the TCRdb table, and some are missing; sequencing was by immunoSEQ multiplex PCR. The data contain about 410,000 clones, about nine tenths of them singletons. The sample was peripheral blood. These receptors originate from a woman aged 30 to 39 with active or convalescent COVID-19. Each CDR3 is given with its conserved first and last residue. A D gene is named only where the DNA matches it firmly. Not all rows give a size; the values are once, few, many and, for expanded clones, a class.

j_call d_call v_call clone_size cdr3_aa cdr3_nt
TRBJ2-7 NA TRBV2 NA CASSDPNWSEQYF TGTGCCAGCAGTGACCCCAACTGGAGCGAGCAGTACTTC
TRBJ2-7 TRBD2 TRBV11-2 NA CASSFGTSGYEQYF TGTGCCAGCAGCTTTGGGACTAGCGGGTACGAGCAGTACTTC
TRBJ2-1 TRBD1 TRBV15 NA CATSRDLGTGSGEQFF TGTGCCACCAGCAGAGATCTAGGGACAGGTAGTGGTGAGCAGTTCTTC
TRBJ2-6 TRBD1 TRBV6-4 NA CASSATGGAGANVLTF TGTGCCAGCAGCGCGACAGGGGGCGCTGGGGCCAACGTCCTGACTTTC
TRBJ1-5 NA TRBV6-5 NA CASSSDSNSNQPQHF TGTGCCAGCAGTTCCGACAGCAATAGCAATCAGCCCCAGCATTTT
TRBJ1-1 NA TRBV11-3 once CASSFQTGTEAFF TGTGCCAGCAGCTTCCAGACAGGCACTGAAGCTTTCTTT
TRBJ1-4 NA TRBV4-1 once CASSQTSGAVEKLFF TGCGCCAGCAGCCAAACGTCAGGGGCTGTGGAAAAACTGTTTTTT
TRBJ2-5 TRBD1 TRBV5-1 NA CASSLASWTGGRQETQYF TGCGCCAGCAGCTTGGCCTCATGGACAGGAGGACGGCAAGAGACCCAGTACTTC
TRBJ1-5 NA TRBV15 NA CATSRGGAGGNQPQHF TGTGCCACCAGTAGGGGAGGGGCAGGCGGCAATCAGCCCCAGCATTTT
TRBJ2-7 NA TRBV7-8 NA CASSLVAGLEEQYF TGTGCCAGCAGCTTAGTGGCGGGATTAGAGGAGCAGTACTTC
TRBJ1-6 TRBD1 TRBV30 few CAWSVLTGGFGNSPLHF TGTGCCTGGAGTGTTCTGACAGGGGGCTTTGGTAATTCACCCCTCCACTTT
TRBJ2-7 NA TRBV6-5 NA CASSDTLEREQYF TGTGCCAGCAGCGATACTCTGGAGCGAGAGCAGTACTTC
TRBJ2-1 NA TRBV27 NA CASSSEGALIDEQFF TGTGCCAGCAGTTCGGAGGGGGCCTTAATCGATGAGCAGTTCTTC
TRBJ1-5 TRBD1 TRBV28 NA CASSLVDRDNQPQHF TGTGCCAGCAGTTTGGTGGACAGGGACAATCAGCCCCAGCATTTT
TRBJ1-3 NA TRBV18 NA CASSPNNGDTIYF TGTGCCAGCTCACCAAACAACGGGGACACCATATATTTT
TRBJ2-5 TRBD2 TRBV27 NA CASSSQTSGKETQYF TGTGCCAGCAGTTCCCAGACTAGCGGCAAAGAGACCCAGTACTTC
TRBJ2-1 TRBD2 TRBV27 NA CASSRVAGGYNEQFF TGTGCCAGCAGTAGGGTAGCGGGGGGGTACAATGAGCAGTTCTTC
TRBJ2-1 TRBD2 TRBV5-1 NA CASSLALAGNEQFF TGCGCCAGCAGCTTGGCCCTAGCGGGAAATGAGCAGTTCTTC
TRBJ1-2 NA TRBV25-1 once CASRTSGSDGYTF TGTGCCAGCAGAACGTCGGGGTCGGATGGCTACACCTTC
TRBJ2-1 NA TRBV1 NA CTSSAGSNLNEQFF TGCACCAGCAGTGCCGGGTCGAATCTCAATGAGCAGTTCTTC
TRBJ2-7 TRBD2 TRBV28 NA CASSLSIGGRSAYEQYF TGTGCCAGCAGTTTAAGCATTGGCGGGAGGTCAGCCTACGAGCAGTACTTC
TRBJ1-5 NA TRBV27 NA CASRLYGTGSNQPQHF TGTGCCAGCAGATTATATGGTACAGGGAGCAATCAGCCCCAGCATTTT
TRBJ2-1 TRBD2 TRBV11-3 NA CASSSPSGGRGEQFF TGTGCCAGCAGCTCACCTAGCGGGGGGAGGGGTGAGCAGTTCTTC
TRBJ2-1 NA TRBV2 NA CASSPAAGLSYNEQFF TGTGCCAGCAGTCCGGCGGCGGGACTCTCCTACAATGAGCAGTTCTTC
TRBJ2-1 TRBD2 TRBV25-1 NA CASSGPGRNQANEQFF TGTGCCAGCAGTGGGCCCGGGAGGAACCAAGCAAATGAGCAGTTCTTC
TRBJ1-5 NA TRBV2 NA CASRSQTGVVGQPQHF TGTGCCAGCCGATCCCAGACCGGAGTGGTAGGTCAGCCCCAGCATTTT
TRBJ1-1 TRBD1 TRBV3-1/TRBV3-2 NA CASSQRDRENTEAFF TGTGCCAGCAGCCAACGGGACAGGGAGAACACTGAAGCTTTCTTT
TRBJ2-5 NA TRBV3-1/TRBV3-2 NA CASSQDQGRGAVQETQYF TGTGCCAGCAGCCAAGATCAGGGGAGGGGGGCGGTTCAAGAGACCCAGTACTTC
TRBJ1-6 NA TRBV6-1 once CASSEEGGTISPLHF TGTGCCAGCAGTGAAGAGGGGGGGACTATTTCACCCCTCCACTTT
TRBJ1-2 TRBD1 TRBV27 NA CASSLGRGLYYGYTF TGTGCCAGCAGTTTAGGCAGGGGGCTGTACTATGGCTACACCTTC
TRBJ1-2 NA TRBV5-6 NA CASSPFARINYGYTF TGTGCCAGCAGCCCATTCGCCAGGATAAACTATGGCTACACCTTC
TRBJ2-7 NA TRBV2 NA CASSERSFYEQYF TGTGCCAGCAGTGAACGTTCGTTCTACGAGCAGTACTTC
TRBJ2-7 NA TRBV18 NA CASSPTVGKAGYEQYF TGTGCCAGCTCACCGACCGTGGGTAAAGCGGGCTACGAGCAGTACTTC
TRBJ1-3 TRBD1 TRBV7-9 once CASSLTGTGRGGNTIYF TGTGCCAGCAGCCTAACCGGGACAGGGAGAGGTGGAAACACCATATATTTT
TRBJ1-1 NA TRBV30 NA CAWSAGPGGTEAFF TGTGCCTGGAGCGCTGGGCCGGGAGGGACTGAAGCTTTCTTT
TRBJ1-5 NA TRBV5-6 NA CASSPGPNQPQHF TGTGCCAGCAGTCCAGGGCCCAACCAGCCCCAGCATTTT
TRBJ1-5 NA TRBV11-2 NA CASSLGGVSNQPQHF TGTGCCAGCAGCTTGGGAGGAGTATCAAATCAGCCCCAGCATTTT
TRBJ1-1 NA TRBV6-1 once CASSDPTGNTEAFF TGTGCCAGCAGTGACCCGACAGGGAACACTGAAGCTTTCTTT
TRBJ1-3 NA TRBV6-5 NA CASSRTGLSGNTIYF TGTGCCAGCAGCCGCACAGGCCTCTCTGGAAACACCATATATTTT
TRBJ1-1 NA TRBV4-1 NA CASSHPTRGVNTEAFF TGCGCCAGCAGCCATCCCACCCGGGGGGTGAACACTGAAGCTTTCTTT
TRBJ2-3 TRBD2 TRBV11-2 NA CASSPAPLAGVGDTQYF TGTGCCAGCAGCCCAGCCCCTCTAGCGGGAGTAGGGGATACGCAGTATTTT